This T cell receptor beta chain appears in the sequencing data of a study of T cell responses to AZD1222 COVID-19 vaccine. Findings and caveats of the study: Sampled repertoires all dated from after the peak T cell response. Baseline testing showed seropositivity in only six or seven AZD1222 recipients. Elevations in Spike-specific TCR breadth and depth followed administration of two AZD1222 doses. Donors in the cohort were predominantly white British and more often female, and clonal diversity was possibly underestimated.

The CDR3 covers 12 residues. In germline, CDR1 is LNHDA, CDR2 SQIVND (reference sequence). V lost 9 bases, J lost 4 bases, and 12 bases lay in between. Measured with immunoSEQ multiplex PCR; TCRdb has only the in-frame clones, and not every one. The sample has 95,000 to 150,000 clones; about 90% are singletons. Points on this clone: Its cognate antigen is unknown.

This clonotype was obtained from an adult who received the AZD1222 COVID-19 vaccine. Sequences were derived from peripheral blood, sampled 28 days after the second AZD1222 dose. The rearrangement uses TRBV19 and TRBJ1-1; D unclear. In DNA form, the CDR3 reads TGTGCCAGCTCAGGCTCACTCACTGAAGCTTTCTTT. Translated: CASSGSLTEAFF.